This TCR beta chain was recorded in a study of CD8 T cells in ankylosing spondylitis (dated by TCRdb to 2016 to 2017). Some background on the complete study: To find TCR variants linked to disease, the study profiled T cell receptor beta repertoires in ankylosing spondylitis patients and healthy donors. The whole study cohort included some 100 healthy donors and 25 ankylosing spondylitis patients. Peripheral blood was sampled, and synovial fluid was additionally collected from ankylosing spondylitis patients.

Study-wide conclusions, independent of this receptor: Some motif variants had previously been reported in the synovial fluid and blood of reactive arthritis patients, which suggests shared mechanisms of disease initiation. Blood from ankylosing spondylitis patients appeared to be characterized by a TCR beta motif made up of 8 or 9 highly homologous amino acid variants. In peripheral blood, the disease-linked clones were found at relatively low frequencies and had a CD8+ phenotype. Significant enrichment of the disease-linked clones was reported in matched synovial fluid samples from ankylosing spondylitis patients.

Data came from an Illumina HiSeq 2500. Quantitative 5'-RACE with molecular barcodes was used to prepare TCR beta libraries. Per the source publication's procedure: A new computational method based on a probabilistic model of VDJ rearrangement was used to identify disease-linked TCR variants. Starting from the raw public reads, TCRdb applied fastp trimming at Q25, assembled clones with MiXCR and retained in-frame beta chains. Each CDR3 protein gets just one entry, which takes the most common genes and DNA from the rows behind it. The V and J calls shown here were made by TCRdb, not taken from the authors' results. The sample table holds about 140,000 distinct CDR3 sequences, of which 6% to 8% were seen once. In total, the top ten clones hold around an eighth of the sample. Measured from the cysteine to the phenylalanine, the CDR3 is 14 residues long. Just CDR3 DNA is preserved here, 42 bases in frame from base 1. The germline V gene provides CDR1 SGHDT and CDR2 YYEEEE. V and J are truncated by 0 bases and 6 bases respectively, leaving an intervening sequence of 12 bases.

This clonotype turned up a few times. No antigen is known for it. Base-call qualities are not available, and no considerably larger clone is one nucleotide away. The chain couples TRBV5-6 to TRBJ1-1, with TRBD1 as a weak D call on 6 bases. The sequencing input was blood, either unsorted or a sorted T cell fraction (not recorded which). The receptor comes from a female donor with ankylosing spondylitis or in good health (not recorded which). The sequenced DNA is TGTGCCAGCAGCTTGGAACTGGGGGCCGCTGAAGCTTTCTTT. Its protein is CASSLELGAAEAFF.